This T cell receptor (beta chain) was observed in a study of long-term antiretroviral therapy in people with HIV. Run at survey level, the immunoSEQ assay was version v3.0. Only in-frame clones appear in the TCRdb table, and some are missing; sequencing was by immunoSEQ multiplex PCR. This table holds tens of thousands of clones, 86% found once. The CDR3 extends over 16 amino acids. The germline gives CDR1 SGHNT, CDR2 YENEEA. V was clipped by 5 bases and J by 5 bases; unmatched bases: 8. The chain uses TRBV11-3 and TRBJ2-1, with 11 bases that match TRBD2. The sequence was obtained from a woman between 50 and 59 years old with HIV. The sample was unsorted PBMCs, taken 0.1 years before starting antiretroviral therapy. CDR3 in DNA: TGTGCCAGCAGCACCCACGGGACTAGCGGTAACAATGAGCAGTTCTTC. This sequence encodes CASSTHGTSGNNEQFF.